These 5 T cell receptor beta chains were sequenced from one sample in a study of T cells in Graves' hyperthyroidism and ophthalmopathy. Researchers amplified the TCR beta CDR3 regions from RNA transcripts. HTBI primers were the set used in a first-round RT-PCR of the TCR CDR3. MiXCR, applied by TCRdb to the multiplex PCR reads, yields one record per CDR3 protein. The sample holds some 760,000 distinct CDR3 sequences; 14% are singletons and the top ten take 9.5% to 13%. Material: blood. These receptors were obtained from a woman aged 18-30 years with Graves' hyperthyroidism.

V usage is TRBV12-3 or TRBV12-4 and J usage is TRBJ1-2, with TRBD1 matching 10 bases. This CDR3 comprises 14 residues. With V trimmed by 7 bases and J by 3 bases, 5 bases remained unmatched. The CDR3 DNA reads TGTGCCAGCACCAGGGGACAGGGGTACTATGGCTACACCTTC. Its protein is CASTRGQGYYGYTF.

This clonotype was found once. The chain combines TRBV20-1 with TRBJ2-1, with D possibly called TRBD1 or TRBD2 (5 bases each). The germline CDR1 and CDR2 sequences are DFQATT and SNEGSKA (reference sequence). V lost 1 base to trimming and J lost 6 bases, with 16 bases between them. This CDR3 has 15 amino acids. CDR3 in amino acids: CSARGGTTPPNEQFF. Here the CDR3 DNA reads TGCAGTGCTAGAGGTGGGACCACCCCGCCCAATGAGCAGTTCTTC.

This clonotype was picked up many times. CDR3 sequence: CASSLTPGPQYF. In nucleotides, the CDR3 is TGTGCCAGCAGTTTGACCCCCGGTCCCCAGTACTTC. The chain uses TRBV28 and TRBJ2-5; no clear D. The CDR3 loop spans 12 amino acids. The V end lost 3 bases, the J end lost 9 bases, and 11 bases lay between the germline ends. Germline loops: CDR1 MDHEN, CDR2 SYDVKM.

This clonotype was seen many times. The J gene is TRBJ2-1, the V gene TRBV28; a weak D match, TRBD2 (5 bases). Germline V CDR1 and CDR2: MDHEN, SYDVKM. V was pared by 4 bases and J by 2 bases, with 12 bases between. This CDR3 region has 15 residues. CDR3 residues: CASSSGKSPYNEQFF. CDR3 bases: TGTGCCAGCAGTTCGGGGAAGAGCCCCTACAATGAGCAGTTCTTC.

This clonotype was observed at least ten times. This chain links TRBV11-2 with TRBJ2-2; D uncertain. V was shortened by 1 base and J by 1 base, with 7 bases between the two germline ends. In germline, CDR1 is SGHAT, CDR2 FQNNGV. The CDR3 spans 15 residues. The CDR3 loop reads CASSLGLENTGELFF. CDR3 nucleotides: TGTGCCAGCAGCTTAGGGCTAGAGAACACCGGGGAGCTGTTTTTT. Variable domain in full (rest from reference TRBV11-2 and TRBJ2-2): EAGVAQSPRYKIIEKRQSVAFWCNPISGHATLYWYQQILGQGPKLLIQFQNNGVVDDSQLPKDRFSAERLKGVDSTLKIQPAKLEDSAVYLCASSLGLENTGELFFGEGSRLTVL.